This T cell receptor (beta chain) was identified in a study of blood T cell repertoires in COVID-19. The overall study: Acute and convalescent COVID-19 specimens originated in the United States, Italy and Spain. Sample material is recorded as cDNA or gDNA derived from T cells, B-cell-depleted T cells, or PBMCs.

Original processing notes: Amplification from reference gene primers served as the basis for estimated nucleated cell counts. Profiled with immunoSEQ multiplex PCR; TCRdb holds only in-frame clones, not every one. V, J and clone size derive from that table, while D and trimming were established from the DNA sequence. Found here are approximately 190,000 clones, roughly four fifths of them singletons; the top ten hold around 5.5%. CDR1 and CDR2 from the germline V gene are LGHDT and YNNKEL (reference sequence). With 7 bases clipped from V and 1 base from J, the junction kept 3 bases outside the gene matches. This CDR3 contains 14 residues.

The V and J genes are TRBV3-1 (or the pseudogene TRBV3-2) and TRBJ2-3; 9 bases line up with TRBD2. Specimen: peripheral blood. This clonotype was obtained from a woman in her 70s with active or convalescent COVID-19. Here the CDR3 DNA reads TGTGCCAGCACAATAGCGGGAGGCACAGATACGCAGTATTTT. This translates into CASTIAGGTDTQYF.